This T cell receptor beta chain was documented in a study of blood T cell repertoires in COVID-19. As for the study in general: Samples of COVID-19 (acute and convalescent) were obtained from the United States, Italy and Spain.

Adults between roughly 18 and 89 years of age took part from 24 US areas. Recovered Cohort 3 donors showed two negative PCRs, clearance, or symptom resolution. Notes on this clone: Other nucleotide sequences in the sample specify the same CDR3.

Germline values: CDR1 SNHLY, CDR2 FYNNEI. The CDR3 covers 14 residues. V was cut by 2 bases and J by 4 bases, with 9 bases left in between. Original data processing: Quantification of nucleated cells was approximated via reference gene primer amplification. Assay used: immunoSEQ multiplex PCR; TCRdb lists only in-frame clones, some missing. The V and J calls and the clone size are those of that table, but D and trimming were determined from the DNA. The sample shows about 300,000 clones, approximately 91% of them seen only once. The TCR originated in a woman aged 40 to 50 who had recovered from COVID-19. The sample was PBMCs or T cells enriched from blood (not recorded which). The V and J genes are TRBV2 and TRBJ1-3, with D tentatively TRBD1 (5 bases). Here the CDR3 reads CASSEQGAGNTIYF. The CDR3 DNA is TGTGCCAGCAGTGAACAAGGGGCGGGAAACACCATATATTTT.